This T cell receptor (beta chain) appears in the sequencing data of a study of blood T cell repertoires in COVID-19. On the study more broadly: The origin of the acute and convalescent COVID-19 samples was the United States, Italy and Spain. The cDNA or gDNA used as material had been derived from T cells, B-cell-depleted T cells, or PBMCs.

The CDR3 is 14 amino acids. Germline assignment: CDR1 GTSNPN and CDR2 SVGIG (reference sequence). V was cut by 2 bases and J by 0 bases, with 9 bases left in between. Original data processing: Reference gene primer amplification gave nucleated cell count estimates. Data came from immunoSEQ multiplex PCR; TCRdb stores just in-frame clones and leaves some out. That table supplies the V and J calls and clone size; D and trimming were determined from the DNA. The sample has roughly 180,000 clones; 84% are singletons. Sequences were obtained from peripheral blood. The receptor's source is a man between 35 and 55 years old who had recovered from COVID-19. The rearrangement uses TRBV30 and TRBJ2-3, with D possibly being TRBD1 (6 bases). The CDR3 region has the DNA TGTGCCTGGAGTATCGGACAGAGCACAGATACGCAGTATTTT. Its protein product is CAWSIGQSTDTQYF.